This note documents a single T cell receptor (beta chain) sequence. Its cognate antigen is unknown. This CDR3 has 15 residues. V lost 5 bases and J lost 3, with 17 bases in between. CDR1 is MNHNY and CDR2 is SVGAGI in the germline V gene (reference sequence). Method: immunoSEQ multiplex PCR; TCRdb's copy keeps in-frame clones and lacks some. The sample lists roughly 75,000 clones, around 78% occurring once. The data were obtained in a study of radiotherapy plus CTLA-4 blockade in lung cancer. Across the study: Among enrolled patients, roughly 18% responded and about 30% achieved disease control. The study's findings and limits: Clones of tumor-derived TCRs expanded in blood after radiotherapy plus ipilimumab.

Sequenced material: peripheral blood, taken from a patient treated with radiotherapy plus ipilimumab. This receptor was obtained from a human donor with non-small cell lung cancer whose response to radiotherapy plus ipilimumab could not be evaluated. Some clones in this sample may be carry-over from other donors' samples. The chain has TRBV6-6 and TRBJ2-7; D not resolved. The CDR3 protein is CASSPLGFFDYEQYF. CDR3 coding DNA: TGTGCCAGCAGTCCCCTCGGGTTCTTCGACTACGAGCAGTACTTC.